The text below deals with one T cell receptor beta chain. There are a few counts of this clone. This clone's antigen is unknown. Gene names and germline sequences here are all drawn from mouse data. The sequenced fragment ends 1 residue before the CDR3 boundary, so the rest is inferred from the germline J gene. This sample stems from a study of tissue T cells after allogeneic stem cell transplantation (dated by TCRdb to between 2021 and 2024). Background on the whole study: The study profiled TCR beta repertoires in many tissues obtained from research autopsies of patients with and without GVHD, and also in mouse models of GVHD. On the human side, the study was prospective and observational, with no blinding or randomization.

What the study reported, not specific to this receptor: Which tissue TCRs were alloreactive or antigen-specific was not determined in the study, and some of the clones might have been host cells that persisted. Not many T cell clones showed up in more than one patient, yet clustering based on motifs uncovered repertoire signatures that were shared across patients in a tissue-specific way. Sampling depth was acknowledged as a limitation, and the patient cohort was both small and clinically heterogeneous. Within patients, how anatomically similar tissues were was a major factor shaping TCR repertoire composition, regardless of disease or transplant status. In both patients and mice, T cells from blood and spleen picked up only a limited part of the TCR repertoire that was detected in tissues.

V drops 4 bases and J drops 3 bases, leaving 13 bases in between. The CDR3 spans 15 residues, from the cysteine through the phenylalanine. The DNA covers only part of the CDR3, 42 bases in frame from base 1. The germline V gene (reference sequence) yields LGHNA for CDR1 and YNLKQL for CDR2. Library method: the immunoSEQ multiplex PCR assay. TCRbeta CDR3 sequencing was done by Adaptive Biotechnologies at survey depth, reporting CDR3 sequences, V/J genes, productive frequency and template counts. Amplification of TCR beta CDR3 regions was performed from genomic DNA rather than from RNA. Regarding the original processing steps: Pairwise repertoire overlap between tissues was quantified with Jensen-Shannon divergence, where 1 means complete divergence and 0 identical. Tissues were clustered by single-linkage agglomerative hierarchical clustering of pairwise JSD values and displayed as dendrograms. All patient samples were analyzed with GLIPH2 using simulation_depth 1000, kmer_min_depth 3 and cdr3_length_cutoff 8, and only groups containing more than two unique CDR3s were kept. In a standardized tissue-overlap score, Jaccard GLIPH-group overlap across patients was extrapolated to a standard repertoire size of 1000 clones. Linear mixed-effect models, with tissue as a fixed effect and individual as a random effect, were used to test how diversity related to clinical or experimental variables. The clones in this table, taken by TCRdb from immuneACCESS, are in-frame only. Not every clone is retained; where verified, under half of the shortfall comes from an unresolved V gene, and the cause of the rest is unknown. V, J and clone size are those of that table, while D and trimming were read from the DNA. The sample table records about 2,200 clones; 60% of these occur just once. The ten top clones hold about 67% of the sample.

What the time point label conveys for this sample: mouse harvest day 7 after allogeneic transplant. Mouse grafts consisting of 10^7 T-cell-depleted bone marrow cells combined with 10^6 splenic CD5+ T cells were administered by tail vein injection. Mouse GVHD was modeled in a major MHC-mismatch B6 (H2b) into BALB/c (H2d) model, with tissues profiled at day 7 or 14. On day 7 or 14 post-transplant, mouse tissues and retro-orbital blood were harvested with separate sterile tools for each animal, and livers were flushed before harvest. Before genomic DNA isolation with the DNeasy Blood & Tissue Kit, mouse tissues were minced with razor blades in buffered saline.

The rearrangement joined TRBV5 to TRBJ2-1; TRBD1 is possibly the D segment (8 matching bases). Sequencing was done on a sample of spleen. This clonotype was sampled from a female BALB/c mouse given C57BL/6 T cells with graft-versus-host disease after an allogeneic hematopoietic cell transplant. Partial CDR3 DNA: TGTGCCAGCAGCCCCACAGGGGGGGTCTATGCTGAGCAGTTC. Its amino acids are CASSPTGGVYAEQF. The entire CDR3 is CASSPTGGVYAEQFF.